This T cell receptor beta chain was sequenced during a study of identifying expanded T cells in peripheral blood. General study results and limits: Across healthy donors, higher total template counts meant significantly greater roughly two-week count variance. Technical replicates showed about 1.1 changed clones; roughly two weeks around 15; four weeks 19.

The CDR3 extends over 16 amino acids. V lost 4 bases, J lost 7 bases, and 11 bases stayed unmatched. Looked up from germline, CDR1 is MDHEN and CDR2 is SYDVKM. Notes on this clone: What it recognizes is unknown.

Only in-frame clones appear in the TCRdb table, and some are missing; sequencing was by immunoSEQ multiplex PCR. The sample lists approximately 140,000 clones, approximately 86% seen once, with approximately 8% in the top ten. During the collection period, no donor immune events like infections were recorded. The material sequenced was blood. The sequence derives from a person aged 18-70 years in good health. The chain links TRBV28 to TRBJ1-5; 9 bases are shared with TRBD1. The CDR3 DNA sequence: TGTGCCAGCAGTTCTTATGGACAGGGGTATAGACAGCCCCAGCATTTT. Translation: CASSSYGQGYRQPQHF.